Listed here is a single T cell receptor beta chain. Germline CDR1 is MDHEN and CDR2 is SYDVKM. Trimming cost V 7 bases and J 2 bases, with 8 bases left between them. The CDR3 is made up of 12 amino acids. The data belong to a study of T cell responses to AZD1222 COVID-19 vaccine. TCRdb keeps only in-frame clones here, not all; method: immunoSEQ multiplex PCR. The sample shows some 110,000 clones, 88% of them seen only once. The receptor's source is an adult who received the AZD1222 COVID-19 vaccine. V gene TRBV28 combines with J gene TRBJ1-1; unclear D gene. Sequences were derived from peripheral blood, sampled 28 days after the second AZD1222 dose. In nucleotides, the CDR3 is TGTGCCAGCATCACGGGTAACACTGAAGCTTTCTTT. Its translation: CASITGNTEAFF.